This TCR beta chain stems from a study of neoadjuvant anti-PD-1 for oral cavity cancer. Study in general: Nivolumab at 3 mg/kg was mostly given biweekly, three to four doses, pre-surgery. Patients without progression received a fourth nivolumab dose around day 43, then surgical resection on days 50-56.

The length of the CDR3 is 17 residues. V dropped 1 base and J dropped 8 bases, with 21 bases sitting between them. CDR1 and CDR2 from the germline V gene are SGHTA and FQGNSA. The table came from immunoSEQ multiplex PCR; TCRdb's copy has only in-frame clones and leaves some out. This table has around 34,000 clones, about 83% appearing once. The sequencing here drew on PBMCs, taken before nivolumab (anti-PD-1) treatment. The receptor comes from a person between 40 and 79 years old with oral cavity squamous cell carcinoma. The chain links TRBV7-2 to TRBJ2-1; D is perhaps TRBD1 or TRBD2 (6 bases each). This CDR3 is CASSLVGGQGNDDEQFF. The DNA for the CDR3 is TGTGCCAGCAGCTTAGTAGGGGGGCAGGGCAACGACGATGAGCAGTTCTTC.